What follows are 2 T cell receptor beta chains derived from one specimen sequenced in a study of blood T cells in healthy people across ages. Combining a sample-barcoded 5' primer with a J-beta primer mix, a second PCR ran for about 6 to 12 cycles. TCRdb reprocessed the 5' RACE reads via MiXCR and lists one record per CDR3 protein. Among about a million distinct CDR3 sequences listed, roughly two fifths were seen once. Sample: blood. All receptors derive from a man aged 18 to 29 in good health.

This clonotype was seen a few times. The rearrangement links TRBV7-9 to TRBJ1-2; TRBD1 matches 9 bases. Germline V gene sequence: CDR1 SEHNR, CDR2 FQNEAQ (reference sequence). Unmatched junction bases numbered 10, after V lost 4 bases and J lost 4 bases. The CDR3 spans 16 residues. CDR3 DNA sequence: TGTGCCAGCAGCTACCAGGACAGGGGCCAACGCTATGGCTACACCTTC. This codes for CASSYQDRGQRYGYTF.

The chain uses TRBV11-2 and TRBJ2-5; unclear D gene. This CDR3 spans 15 amino acids. Per germline, CDR1 SGHAT and CDR2 FQNNGV. V lost 5 bases and J 0 bases, leaving 13 bases between the germline ends. CDR3 in amino acids: CASSDGPLNQETQYF. DNA of the CDR3: TGTGCCAGCAGCGACGGACCGCTGAACCAAGAGACCCAGTACTTC.